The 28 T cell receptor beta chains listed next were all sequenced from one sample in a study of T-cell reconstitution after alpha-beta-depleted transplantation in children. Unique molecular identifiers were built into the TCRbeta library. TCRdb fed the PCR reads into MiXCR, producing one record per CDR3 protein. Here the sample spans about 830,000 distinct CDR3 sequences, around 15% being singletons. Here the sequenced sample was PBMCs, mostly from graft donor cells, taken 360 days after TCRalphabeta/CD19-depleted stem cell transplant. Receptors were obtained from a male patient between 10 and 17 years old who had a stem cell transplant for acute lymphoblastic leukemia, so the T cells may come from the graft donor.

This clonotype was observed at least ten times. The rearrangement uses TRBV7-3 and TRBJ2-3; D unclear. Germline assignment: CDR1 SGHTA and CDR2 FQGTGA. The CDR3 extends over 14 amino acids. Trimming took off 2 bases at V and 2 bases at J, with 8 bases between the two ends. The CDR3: CASSLRGDTDTQYF. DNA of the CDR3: TGTGCCAGCAGCTTACGAGGAGACACAGATACGCAGTATTTT.

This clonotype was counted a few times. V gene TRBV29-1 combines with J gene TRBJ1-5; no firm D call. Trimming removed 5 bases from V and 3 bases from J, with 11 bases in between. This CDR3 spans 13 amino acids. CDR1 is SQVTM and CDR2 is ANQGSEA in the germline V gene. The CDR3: CSVQRQTNQPQHF. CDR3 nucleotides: TGCAGCGTTCAGAGGCAGACCAATCAGCCCCAGCATTTT.

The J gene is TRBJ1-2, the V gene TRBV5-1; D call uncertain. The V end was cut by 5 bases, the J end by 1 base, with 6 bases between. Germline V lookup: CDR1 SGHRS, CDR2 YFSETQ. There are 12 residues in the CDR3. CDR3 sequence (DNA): TGCGCCAGCAGTGGGAATAACTATGGCTACACCTTC. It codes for CASSGNNYGYTF.

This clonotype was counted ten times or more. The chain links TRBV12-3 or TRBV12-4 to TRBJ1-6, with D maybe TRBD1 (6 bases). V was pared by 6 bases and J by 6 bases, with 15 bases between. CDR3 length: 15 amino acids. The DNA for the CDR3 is TGTGCCAGCAGAAGGACAGCCCTGGGTAATTCACCCCTCCACTTT. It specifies CASRRTALGNSPLHF.

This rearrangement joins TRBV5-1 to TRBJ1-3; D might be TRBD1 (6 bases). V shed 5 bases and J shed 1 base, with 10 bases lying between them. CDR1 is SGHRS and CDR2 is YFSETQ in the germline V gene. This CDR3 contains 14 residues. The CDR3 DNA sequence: TGCGCCAGCAGAAAAGGACAGTCTGGAAACACCATATATTTT. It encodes CASRKGQSGNTIYF.

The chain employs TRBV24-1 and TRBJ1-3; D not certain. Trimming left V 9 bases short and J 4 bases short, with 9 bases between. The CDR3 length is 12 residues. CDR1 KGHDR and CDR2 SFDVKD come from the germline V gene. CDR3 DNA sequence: TGTGCCACCCCCAAAGGGGGAAACACCATATATTTT. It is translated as CATPKGGNTIYF.

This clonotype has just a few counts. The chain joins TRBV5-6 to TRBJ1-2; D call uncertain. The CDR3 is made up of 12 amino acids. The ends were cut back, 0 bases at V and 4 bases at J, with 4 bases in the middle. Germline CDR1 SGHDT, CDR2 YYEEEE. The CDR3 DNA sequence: TGTGCCAGCAGCTTGGAGATCTATGGCTACACCTTC. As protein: CASSLEIYGYTF.

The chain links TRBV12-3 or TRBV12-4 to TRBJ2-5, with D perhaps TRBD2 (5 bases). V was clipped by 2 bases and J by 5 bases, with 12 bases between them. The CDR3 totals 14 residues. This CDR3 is CASSLFAGGETQYF. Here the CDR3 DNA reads TGTGCCAGCAGTTTATTTGCAGGCGGGGAGACCCAGTACTTC.

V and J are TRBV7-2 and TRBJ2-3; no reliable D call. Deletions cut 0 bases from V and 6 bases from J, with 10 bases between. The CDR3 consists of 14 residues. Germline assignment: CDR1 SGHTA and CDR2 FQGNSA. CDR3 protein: CASSLAPVGDTQYF. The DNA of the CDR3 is TGTGCCAGCAGCTTAGCGCCAGTAGGGGATACGCAGTATTTT.

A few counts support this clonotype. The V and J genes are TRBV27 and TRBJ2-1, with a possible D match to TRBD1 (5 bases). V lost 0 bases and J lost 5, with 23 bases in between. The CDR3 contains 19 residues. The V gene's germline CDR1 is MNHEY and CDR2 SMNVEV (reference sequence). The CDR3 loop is CASSLSSGHLQGTNNEQFF. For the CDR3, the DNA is TGTGCCAGCAGTTTATCGTCCGGGCACCTCCAGGGAACCAACAATGAGCAGTTCTTC.

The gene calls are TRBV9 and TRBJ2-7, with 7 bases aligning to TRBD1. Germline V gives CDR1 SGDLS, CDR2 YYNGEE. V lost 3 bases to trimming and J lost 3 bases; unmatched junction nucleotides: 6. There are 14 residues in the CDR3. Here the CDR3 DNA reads TGTGCCAGCAGCGAAGTAGCAGGGGGCTACGAGCAGTACTTC. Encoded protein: CASSEVAGGYEQYF.

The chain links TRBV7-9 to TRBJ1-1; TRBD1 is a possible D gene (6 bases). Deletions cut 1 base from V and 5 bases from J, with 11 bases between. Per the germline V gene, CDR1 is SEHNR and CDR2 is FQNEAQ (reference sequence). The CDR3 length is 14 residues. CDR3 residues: CASSLETGFTEAFF. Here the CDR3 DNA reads TGTGCCAGCAGCTTAGAAACAGGGTTTACTGAAGCTTTCTTT.

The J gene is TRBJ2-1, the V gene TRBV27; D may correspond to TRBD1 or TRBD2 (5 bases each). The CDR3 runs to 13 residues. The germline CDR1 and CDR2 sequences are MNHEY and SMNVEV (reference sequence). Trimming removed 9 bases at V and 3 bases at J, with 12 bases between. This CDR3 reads CASLRGYYNEQFF. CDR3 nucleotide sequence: TGTGCCAGTCTGAGGGGCTACTACAATGAGCAGTTCTTC.

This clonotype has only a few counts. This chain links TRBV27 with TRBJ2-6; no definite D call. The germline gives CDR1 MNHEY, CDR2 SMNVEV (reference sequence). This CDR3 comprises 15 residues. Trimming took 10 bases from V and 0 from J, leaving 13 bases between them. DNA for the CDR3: TGTGCCACCCTTGGGGTCCTCTCTGGGGCCAACGTCCTGACTTTC. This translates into CATLGVLSGANVLTF.

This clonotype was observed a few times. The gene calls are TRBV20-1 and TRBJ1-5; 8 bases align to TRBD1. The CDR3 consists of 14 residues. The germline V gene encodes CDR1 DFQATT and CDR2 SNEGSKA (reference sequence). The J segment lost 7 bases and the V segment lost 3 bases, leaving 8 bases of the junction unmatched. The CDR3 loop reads CSARSPGGYQPQHF. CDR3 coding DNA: TGCAGTGCTAGGTCGCCAGGGGGCTACCAGCCCCAGCATTTT.

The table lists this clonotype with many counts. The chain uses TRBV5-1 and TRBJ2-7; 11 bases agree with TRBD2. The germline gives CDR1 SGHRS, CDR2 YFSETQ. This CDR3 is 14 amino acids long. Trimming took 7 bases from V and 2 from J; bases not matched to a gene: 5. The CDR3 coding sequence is TGCGCCAGCCGGGTGACTAGCGGGACCTACGAGCAGTACTTC. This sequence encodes CASRVTSGTYEQYF.

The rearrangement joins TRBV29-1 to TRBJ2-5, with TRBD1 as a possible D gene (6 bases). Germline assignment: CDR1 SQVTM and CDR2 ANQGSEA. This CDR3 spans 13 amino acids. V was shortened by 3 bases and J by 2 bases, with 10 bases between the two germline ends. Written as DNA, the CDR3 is TGCAGCGTTGATTTGGACAGTCAAGAGACCCAGTACTTC. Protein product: CSVDLDSQETQYF.

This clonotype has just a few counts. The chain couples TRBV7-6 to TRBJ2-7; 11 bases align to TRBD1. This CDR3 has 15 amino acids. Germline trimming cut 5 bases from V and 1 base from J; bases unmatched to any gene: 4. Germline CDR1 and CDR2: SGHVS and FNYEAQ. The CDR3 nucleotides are TGTGCCAGCAGCGTTGGGACAGGGGGTTCCTACGAGCAGTACTTC. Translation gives CASSVGTGGSYEQYF.

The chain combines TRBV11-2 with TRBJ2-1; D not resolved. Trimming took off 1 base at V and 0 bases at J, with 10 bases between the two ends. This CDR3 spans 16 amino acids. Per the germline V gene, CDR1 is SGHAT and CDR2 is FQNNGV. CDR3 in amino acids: CASSLVPAYSYNEQFF. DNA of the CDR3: TGTGCCAGCAGCTTAGTGCCAGCCTACTCCTACAATGAGCAGTTCTTC.

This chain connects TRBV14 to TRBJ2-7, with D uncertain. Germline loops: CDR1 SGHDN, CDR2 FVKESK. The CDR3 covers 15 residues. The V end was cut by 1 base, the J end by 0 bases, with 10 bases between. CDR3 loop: CASSQVGWYSYEQYF. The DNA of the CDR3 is TGTGCCAGCAGCCAAGTGGGGTGGTACTCCTACGAGCAGTACTTC.

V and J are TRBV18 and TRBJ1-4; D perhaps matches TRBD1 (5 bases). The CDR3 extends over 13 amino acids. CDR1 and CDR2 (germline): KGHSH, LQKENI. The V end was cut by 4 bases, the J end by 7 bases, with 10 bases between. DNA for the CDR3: TGTGCCAGCTCACAGGGGCTGAGTGAAAAACTGTTTTTT. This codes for CASSQGLSEKLFF.

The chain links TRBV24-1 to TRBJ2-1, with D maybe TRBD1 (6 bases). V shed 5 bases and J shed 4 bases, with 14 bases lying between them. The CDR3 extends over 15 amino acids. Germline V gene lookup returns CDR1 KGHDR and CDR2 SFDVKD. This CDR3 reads CATSGGPTGYNEQFF. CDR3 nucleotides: TGTGCCACCAGTGGAGGTCCCACAGGGTACAATGAGCAGTTCTTC.

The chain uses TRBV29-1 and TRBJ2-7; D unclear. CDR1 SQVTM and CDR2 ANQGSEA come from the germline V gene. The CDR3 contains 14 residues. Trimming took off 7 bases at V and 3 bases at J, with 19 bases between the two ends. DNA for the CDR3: TGCAGCGCCCTAGGTGAAGGGAAGATCTACGAGCAGTACTTC. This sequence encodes CSALGEGKIYEQYF.

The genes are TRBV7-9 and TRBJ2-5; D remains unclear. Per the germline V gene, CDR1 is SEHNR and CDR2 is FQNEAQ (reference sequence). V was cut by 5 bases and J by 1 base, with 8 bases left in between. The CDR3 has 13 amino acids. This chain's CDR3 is CASSPMAQETQYF. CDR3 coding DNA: TGTGCCAGCAGCCCAATGGCCCAAGAGACCCAGTACTTC.

Written as DNA, the CDR3 is TGTGCCAGCAGCCACCTAGCGGGAGGGCCCGGAGAGACCCAGTACTTC. Its translation: CASSHLAGGPGETQYF. The chain employs TRBV3-1 and TRBJ2-5; TRBD2 matches 12 bases. The CDR3 covers 16 residues. Germline V lookup: CDR1 LGHDT, CDR2 YNNKEL (reference sequence). Trimming removed 3 bases from V and 4 bases from J; junction bases left unmatched: 6.

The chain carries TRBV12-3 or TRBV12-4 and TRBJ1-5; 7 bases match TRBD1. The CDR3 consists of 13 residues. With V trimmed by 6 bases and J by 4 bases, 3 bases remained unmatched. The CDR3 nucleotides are TGTGCCAGCAGAACGACAGGGAATCAGCCCCAGCATTTT. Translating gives CASRTTGNQPQHF.

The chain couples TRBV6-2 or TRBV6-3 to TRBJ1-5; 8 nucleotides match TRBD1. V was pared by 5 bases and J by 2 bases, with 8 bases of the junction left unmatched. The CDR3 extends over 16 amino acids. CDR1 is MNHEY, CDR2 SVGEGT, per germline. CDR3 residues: CASSNGQGLGNQPQHF. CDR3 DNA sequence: TGTGCCAGCAGTAACGGACAGGGCTTGGGCAATCAGCCCCAGCATTTT.

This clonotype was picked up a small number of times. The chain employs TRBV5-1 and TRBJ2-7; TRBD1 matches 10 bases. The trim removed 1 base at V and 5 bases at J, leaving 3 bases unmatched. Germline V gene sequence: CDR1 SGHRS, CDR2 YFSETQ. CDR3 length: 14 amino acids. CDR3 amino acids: CASSLRGQGDEQYF. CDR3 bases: TGCGCCAGCAGCTTGCGTGGACAGGGGGACGAGCAGTACTTC.